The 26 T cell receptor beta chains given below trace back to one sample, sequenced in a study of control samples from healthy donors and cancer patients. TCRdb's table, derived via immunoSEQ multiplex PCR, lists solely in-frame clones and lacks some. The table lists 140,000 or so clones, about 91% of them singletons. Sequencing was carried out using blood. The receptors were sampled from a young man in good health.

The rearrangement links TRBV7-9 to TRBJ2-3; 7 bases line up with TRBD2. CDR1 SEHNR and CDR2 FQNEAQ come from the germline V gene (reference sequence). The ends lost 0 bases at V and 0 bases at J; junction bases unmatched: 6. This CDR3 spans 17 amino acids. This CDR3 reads CASSLALASGSTDTQYF. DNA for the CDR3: TGTGCCAGCAGCTTAGCGTTGGCTAGCGGTAGCACAGATACGCAGTATTTT.

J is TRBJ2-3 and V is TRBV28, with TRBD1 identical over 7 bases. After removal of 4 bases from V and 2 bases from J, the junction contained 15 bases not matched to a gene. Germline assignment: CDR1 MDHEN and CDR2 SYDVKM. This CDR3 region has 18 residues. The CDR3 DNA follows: TGTGCCAGCAGTTCCCGAATCGTATGGGACAGAAACACAGATACGCAGTATTTT. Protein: CASSSRIVWDRNTDTQYF.

This CDR3 reads CASSAEGDYGYTF. The CDR3 DNA is TGTGCCAGCAGTGCAGAAGGGGACTATGGCTACACCTTC. This chain links TRBV2 with TRBJ1-2; D is perhaps TRBD1 (5 bases). This CDR3 contains 13 residues. Germline CDR1 SNHLY, CDR2 FYNNEI. The V end was cut by 4 bases, the J end by 3 bases, with 9 bases between. Based on the CDR3 plus reference TRBV2 and TRBJ1-2, the full variable domain is EPEVTQTPSHQVTQMGQEVILRCVPISNHLYFYWYRQILGQKVEFLVSFYNNEISEKSEIFDDQFSVERPDGSNFTLKIRSTKLEDSAMYFCASSAEGDYGYTFGSGTRLTVV.

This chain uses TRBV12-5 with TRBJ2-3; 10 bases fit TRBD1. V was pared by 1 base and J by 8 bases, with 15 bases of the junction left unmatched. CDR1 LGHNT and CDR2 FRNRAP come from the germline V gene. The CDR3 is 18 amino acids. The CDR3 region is CASGLAVTTGGVRVTQYF. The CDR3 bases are TGTGCTAGTGGTTTGGCCGTGACGACAGGGGGCGTTAGAGTTACGCAGTATTTT.

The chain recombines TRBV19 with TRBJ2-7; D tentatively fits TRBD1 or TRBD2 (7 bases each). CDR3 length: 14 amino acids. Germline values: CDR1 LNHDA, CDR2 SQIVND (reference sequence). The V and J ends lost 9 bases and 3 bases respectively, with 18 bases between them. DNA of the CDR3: TGTGCCAGCCATCGCAGGGGGGGATTCTACGAGCAGTACTTC. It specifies CASHRRGGFYEQYF.

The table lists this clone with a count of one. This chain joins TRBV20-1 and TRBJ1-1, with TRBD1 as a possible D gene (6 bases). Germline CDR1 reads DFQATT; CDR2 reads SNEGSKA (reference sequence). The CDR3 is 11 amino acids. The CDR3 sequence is CRAQGGAEAFF. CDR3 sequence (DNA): TGCAGGGCACAGGGTGGCGCTGAAGCTTTCTTT.

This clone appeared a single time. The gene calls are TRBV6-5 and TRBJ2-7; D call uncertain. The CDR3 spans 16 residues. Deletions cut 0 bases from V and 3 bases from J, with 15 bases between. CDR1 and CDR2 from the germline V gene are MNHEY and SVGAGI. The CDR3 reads CASSYSRLELGYEQYF. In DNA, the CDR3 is TGTGCCAGCAGTTACTCGAGACTGGAATTGGGCTACGAGCAGTACTTC.

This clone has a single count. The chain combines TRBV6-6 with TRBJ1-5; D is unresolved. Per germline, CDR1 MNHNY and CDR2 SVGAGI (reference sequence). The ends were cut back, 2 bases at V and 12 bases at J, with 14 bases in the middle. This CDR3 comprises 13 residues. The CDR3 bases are TGTGCCAGCAGTTACAGACTGAACCCCAACCAGCATTTT. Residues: CASSYRLNPNQHF.

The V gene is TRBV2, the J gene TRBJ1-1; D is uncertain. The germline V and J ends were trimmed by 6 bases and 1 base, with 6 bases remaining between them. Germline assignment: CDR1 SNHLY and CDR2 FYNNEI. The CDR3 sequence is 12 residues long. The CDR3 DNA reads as TGTGCCAGCAGGCAGGAGAACACTGAAGCTTTCTTT. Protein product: CASRQENTEAFF.

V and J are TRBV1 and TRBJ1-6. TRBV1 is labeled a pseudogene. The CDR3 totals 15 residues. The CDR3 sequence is CTSSQDPETRSPLHF. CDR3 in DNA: TGCACCAGCAGCCAAGATCCCGAGACCCGCTCACCCCTCCACTTT.

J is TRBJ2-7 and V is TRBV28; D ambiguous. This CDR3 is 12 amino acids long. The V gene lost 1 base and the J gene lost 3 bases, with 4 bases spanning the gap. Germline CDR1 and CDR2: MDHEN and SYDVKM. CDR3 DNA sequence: TGTGCCAGCAGTTTATCCCTCTACGAGCAGTACTTC. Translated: CASSLSLYEQYF.

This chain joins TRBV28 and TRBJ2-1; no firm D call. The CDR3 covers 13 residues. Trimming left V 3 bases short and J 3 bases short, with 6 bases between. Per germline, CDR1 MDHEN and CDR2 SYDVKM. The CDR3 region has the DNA TGTGCCAGCAGTTTTGGGTTCTACAATGAGCAGTTCTTC. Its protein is CASSFGFYNEQFF.

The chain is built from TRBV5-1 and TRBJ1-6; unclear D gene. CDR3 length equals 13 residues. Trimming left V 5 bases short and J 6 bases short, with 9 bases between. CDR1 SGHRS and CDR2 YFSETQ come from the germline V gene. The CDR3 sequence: CASRDTLNSPLHF. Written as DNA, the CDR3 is TGCGCCAGCAGAGACACCCTTAATTCACCCCTCCACTTT.

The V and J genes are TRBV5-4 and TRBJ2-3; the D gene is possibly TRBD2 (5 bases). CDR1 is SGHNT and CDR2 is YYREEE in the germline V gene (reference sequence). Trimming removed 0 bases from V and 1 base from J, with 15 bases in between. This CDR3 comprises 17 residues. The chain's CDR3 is CASSLVPSDSRTDTQYF. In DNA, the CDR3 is TGTGCCAGCAGCTTGGTTCCCTCGGACTCTCGCACAGATACGCAGTATTTT.

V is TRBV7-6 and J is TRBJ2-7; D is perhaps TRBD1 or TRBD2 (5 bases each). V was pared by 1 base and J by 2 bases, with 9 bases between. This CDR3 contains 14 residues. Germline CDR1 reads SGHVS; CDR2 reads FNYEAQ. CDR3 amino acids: CASSLGGTTYEQYF. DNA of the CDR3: TGTGCCAGCAGCTTAGGAGGGACGACCTACGAGCAGTACTTC.

The CDR3 reads CASSLGQGETQYF. The CDR3 bases are TGTGCCAGCAGCCTTGGACAGGGAGAGACCCAGTACTTC. The J gene is TRBJ2-5, the V gene TRBV6-5; TRBD1 matches 8 bases. Germline-derived CDR1 and CDR2 are MNHEY and SVGAGI. The ends lost 6 bases at V and 4 bases at J; junction bases unmatched: 4. The CDR3 has 13 amino acids.

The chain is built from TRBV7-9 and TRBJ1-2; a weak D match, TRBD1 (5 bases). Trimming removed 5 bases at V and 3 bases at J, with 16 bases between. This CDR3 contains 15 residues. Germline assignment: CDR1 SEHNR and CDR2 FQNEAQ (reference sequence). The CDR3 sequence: CASSRGGEADYGYTF. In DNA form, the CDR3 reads TGTGCCAGCAGCCGGGGGGGGGAGGCCGACTATGGCTACACCTTC.

The CDR3 reads CAWSKDSGSGNTIYF. The CDR3 coding sequence is TGTGCCTGGAGTAAGGACAGCGGCTCTGGAAACACCATATATTTT. The genes are TRBV30 and TRBJ1-3; possibly TRBD1 for D (6 bases). The CDR3 is 15 residues long. Trimming pared 2 bases from V and 0 bases from J, leaving 11 bases between. Germline CDR1 GTSNPN, CDR2 SVGIG (reference sequence). Supplemented by reference TRBV30 and TRBJ1-3, the full variable domain reads SQTIHQWPATLVQPVGSPLSLECTVEGTSNPNLYWYRQAAGRGLQLLFYSVGIGQISSEVPQNLSASRPQDRQFILSSKKLLLSDSGFYLCAWSKDSGSGNTIYFGEGSWLTVV.

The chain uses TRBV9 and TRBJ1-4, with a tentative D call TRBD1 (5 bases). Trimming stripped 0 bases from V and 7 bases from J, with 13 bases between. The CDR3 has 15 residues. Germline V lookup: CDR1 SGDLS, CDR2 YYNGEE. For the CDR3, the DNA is TGTGCCAGCAGCGTAGTAGGGGCCCGAGGTGAAAAACTGTTTTTT. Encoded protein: CASSVVGARGEKLFF.

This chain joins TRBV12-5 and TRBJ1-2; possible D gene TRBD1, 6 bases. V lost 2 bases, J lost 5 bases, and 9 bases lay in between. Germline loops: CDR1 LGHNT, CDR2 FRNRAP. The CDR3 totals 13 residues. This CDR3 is CASGLKGVYGYTF. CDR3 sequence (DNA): TGTGCTAGTGGTTTGAAGGGGGTTTATGGCTACACCTTC.

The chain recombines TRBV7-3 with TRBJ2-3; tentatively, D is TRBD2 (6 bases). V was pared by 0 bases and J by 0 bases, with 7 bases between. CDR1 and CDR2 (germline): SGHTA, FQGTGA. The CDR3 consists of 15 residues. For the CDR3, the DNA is TGTGCCAGCAGCTTAACGGCGGGGAGCACAGATACGCAGTATTTT. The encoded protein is CASSLTAGSTDTQYF.

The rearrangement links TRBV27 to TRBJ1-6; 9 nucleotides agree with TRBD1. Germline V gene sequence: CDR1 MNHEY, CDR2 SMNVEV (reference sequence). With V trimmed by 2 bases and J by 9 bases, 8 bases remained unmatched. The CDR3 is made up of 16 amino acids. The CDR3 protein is CASSLQGQGSGSPLHF. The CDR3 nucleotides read TGTGCCAGCAGTTTACAAGGACAGGGGAGCGGTTCACCCCTCCACTTT.

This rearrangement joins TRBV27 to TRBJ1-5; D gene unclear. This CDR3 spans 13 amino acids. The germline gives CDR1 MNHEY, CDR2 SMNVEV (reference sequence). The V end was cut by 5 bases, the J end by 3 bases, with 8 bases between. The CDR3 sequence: CASSTAINQPQHF. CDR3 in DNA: TGTGCCAGCAGTACAGCCATCAATCAGCCCCAGCATTTT.

The chain's CDR3 is CASSPPGTGGYEQYF. The CDR3 DNA follows: TGTGCCAGCAGCCCCCCCGGGACAGGGGGCTACGAGCAGTACTTC. This chain joins TRBV28 and TRBJ2-7; 11 bases fit TRBD1. Unmatched junction bases numbered 7, after V lost 6 bases and J lost 3 bases. Germline-derived CDR1 and CDR2 are MDHEN and SYDVKM. The CDR3 totals 15 residues.

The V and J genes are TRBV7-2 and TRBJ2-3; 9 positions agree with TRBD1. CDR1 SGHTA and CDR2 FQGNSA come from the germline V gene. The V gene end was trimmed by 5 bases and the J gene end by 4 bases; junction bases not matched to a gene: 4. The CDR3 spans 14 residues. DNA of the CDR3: TGTGCCAGCAGCCCGGGACAGGGTGCAGATACGCAGTATTTT. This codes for CASSPGQGADTQYF. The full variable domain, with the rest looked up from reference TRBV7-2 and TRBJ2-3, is GAGVSQSPSNKVTEKGKDVELRCDPISGHTALYWYRQSLGQGLEFLIYFQGNSAPDKSGLPSDRFSAERTGGSVSTLTIQRTQQEDSAVYLCASSPGQGADTQYFGPGTRLTVL.

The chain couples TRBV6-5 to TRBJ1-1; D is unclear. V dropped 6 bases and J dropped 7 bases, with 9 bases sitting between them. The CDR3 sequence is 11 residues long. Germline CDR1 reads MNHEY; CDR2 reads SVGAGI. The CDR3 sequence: CASRMGSEAFF. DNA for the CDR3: TGTGCCAGCAGGATGGGGAGTGAAGCTTTCTTT.